These 4 T cell receptor beta chains came from one sample sequenced in a study of CD8 T cells in ankylosing spondylitis. TCRdb recomputed calls from the 5' RACE reads with MiXCR, one row per CDR3 protein. Among a few hundred thousand distinct CDR3 sequences, 20% to 30% were seen once, and the ten largest hold roughly 0.67%. Sequencing was carried out using blood, either unsorted or a sorted T cell fraction (not recorded which). All receptors derive from a male donor with ankylosing spondylitis or in good health (not recorded which).

There are many counts of this clonotype. The chain links TRBV29-1 to TRBJ2-1; 8 bases agree with TRBD2. V lost 7 bases and J lost 0; bases outside the gene matches: 14. The CDR3 totals 17 residues. Per the germline V gene, CDR1 is SQVTM and CDR2 is ANQGSEA. CDR3 protein: CSARGGVYGRSYNEQFF. DNA of the CDR3: TGCAGCGCCCGGGGGGGAGTTTACGGGCGCTCCTACAATGAGCAGTTCTTC.

The chain uses TRBV12-3 or TRBV12-4 and TRBJ2-2, with D hard to call. The CDR3 loop spans 14 amino acids. The V and J ends lost 1 base and 8 bases respectively, with 11 bases between them. The chain's CDR3 is CASSLVRQSGELFF. CDR3 nucleotide sequence: TGTGCCAGCAGTTTAGTTCGGCAGTCGGGGGAGCTGTTTTTT.

V gene TRBV4-2 combines with J gene TRBJ2-1; maybe TRBD2 (5 bases). The germline V gene has CDR1 LGHNA and CDR2 YNFKEQ. V was shortened by 1 base and J by 6 bases, with 7 bases between the two germline ends. The CDR3 runs to 13 residues. The CDR3 is CASSQVTINEQFF. CDR3 sequence (DNA): TGTGCCAGCAGCCAAGTGACTATCAATGAGCAGTTCTTC.

This clonotype was counted only a few times. The chain joins TRBV20-1 to TRBJ1-1; D may be TRBD1 (6 bases). This CDR3 comprises 11 residues. Trimming took off 3 bases at V and 9 bases at J, with 11 bases between the two ends. CDR1 is DFQATT and CDR2 is SNEGSKA in the germline V gene (reference sequence). The CDR3 loop reads CSASEGGKAFF. DNA of the CDR3: TGCAGTGCTAGTGAAGGGGGTAAAGCTTTCTTT.